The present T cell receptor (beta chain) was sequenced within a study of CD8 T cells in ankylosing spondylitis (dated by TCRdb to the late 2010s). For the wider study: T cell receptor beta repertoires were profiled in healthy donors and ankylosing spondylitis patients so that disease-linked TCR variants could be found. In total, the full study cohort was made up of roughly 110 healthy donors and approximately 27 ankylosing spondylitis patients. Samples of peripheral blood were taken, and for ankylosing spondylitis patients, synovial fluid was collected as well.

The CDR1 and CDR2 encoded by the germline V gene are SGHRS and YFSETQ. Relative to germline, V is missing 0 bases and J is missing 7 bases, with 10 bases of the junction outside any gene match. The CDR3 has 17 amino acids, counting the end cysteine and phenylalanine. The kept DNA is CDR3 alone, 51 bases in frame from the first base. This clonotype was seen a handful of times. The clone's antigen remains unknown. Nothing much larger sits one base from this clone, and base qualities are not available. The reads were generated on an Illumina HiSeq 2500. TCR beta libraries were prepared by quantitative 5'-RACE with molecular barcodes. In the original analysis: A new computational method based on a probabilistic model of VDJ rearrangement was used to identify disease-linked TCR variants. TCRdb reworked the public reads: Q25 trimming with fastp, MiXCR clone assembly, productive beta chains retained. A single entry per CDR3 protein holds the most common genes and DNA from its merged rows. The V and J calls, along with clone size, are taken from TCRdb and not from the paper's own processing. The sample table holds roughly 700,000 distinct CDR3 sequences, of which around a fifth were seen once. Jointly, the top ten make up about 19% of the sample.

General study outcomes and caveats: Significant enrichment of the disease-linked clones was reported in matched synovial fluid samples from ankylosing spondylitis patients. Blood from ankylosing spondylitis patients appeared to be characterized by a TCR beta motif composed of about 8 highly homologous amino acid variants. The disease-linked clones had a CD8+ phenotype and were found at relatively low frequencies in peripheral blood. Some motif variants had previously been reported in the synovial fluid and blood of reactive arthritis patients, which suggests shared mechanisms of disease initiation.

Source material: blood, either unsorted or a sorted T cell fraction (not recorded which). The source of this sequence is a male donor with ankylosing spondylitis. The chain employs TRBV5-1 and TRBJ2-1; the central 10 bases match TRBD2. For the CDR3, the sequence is CASSLDLAGALGNEQFF. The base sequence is TGCGCCAGCAGCTTGGACCTAGCGGGGGCCTTGGGGAATGAGCAGTTCTTC. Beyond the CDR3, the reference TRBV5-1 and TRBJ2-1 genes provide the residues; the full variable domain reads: KAGVTQTPRYLIKTRGQQVTLSCSPISGHRSVSWYQQTPGQGLQFLFEYFSETQRNKGNFPGRFSGRQFSNSRSEMNVSTLELGDSALYLCASSLDLAGALGNEQFFGPGTRLTVL.